Included here is one T cell receptor (beta chain) sequence, with context. The antigen remains undetermined. The patients serving as multiple sclerosis controls were treatment-naive. They had stable or active relapsing-remitting disease and fulfilled revised McDonald criteria. The data stem from a study of CD8 T cells in Susac syndrome. Study results and caveats: As the study acknowledged, the number of individuals who were part of its TCR sequencing and HLA analysis was relatively small.

When the RNA was reverse transcribed, random hexamers were used with an input of about 0.45 to 1 ug. In TCRdb, the immunoSEQ multiplex PCR reads were re-called with MiXCR into one record per CDR3 protein. The data hold 150,000 to 200,000 distinct CDR3 sequences, with about 94% observed a single time. The CDR3 is 16 residues long. Germline trimming cut 4 bases from V and 2 bases from J; bases unmatched to any gene: 9. This TCR was recovered from a human donor with multiple sclerosis. This rearrangement joins TRBV12-3 or TRBV12-4 to TRBJ2-7; 9 bases are a match to TRBD2. The specimen was CD4+ T cells from PBMCs. This CDR3 reads CASSSGEVAGAYEQYF. As DNA, the CDR3 is TGTGCCAGCAGTTCAGGGGAGGTAGCGGGGGCCTACGAGCAGTACTTC.